The 11 T cell receptor beta chains in this list originate from one sample, sequenced in a study of CD8+ T cells in alopecia areata. Specified treatment: oral pan-JAK inhibitor, 5-10 mg twice daily. Sequencing templates came from extracted RNA that was reverse transcribed into cDNA. The table came from immunoSEQ multiplex PCR; TCRdb's copy has only in-frame clones and leaves some out. The sample holds more than 90,000 clones, 50% to 75% seen once. The sample was CD8+ T cells sorted from blood, taken at week 4, from a patient treated with tofacitinib. Source of these receptors: a human donor with alopecia areata.

This chain connects TRBV13 to TRBJ2-7, with TRBD2 matching over 12 bases. The CDR3 covers 16 residues. Germline-derived CDR1 and CDR2 are PRHDT and FYEKMQ (reference sequence). Germline trimming cut 3 bases from V and 2 bases from J; bases unmatched to any gene: 5. Here the CDR3 DNA reads TGTGCCAGCAGCTTGACTAGCGGGAGTAGCCCCTACGAGCAGTACTTC. Protein: CASSLTSGSSPYEQYF.

This clone was counted between two and nine times. The rearrangement uses TRBV7-9 and TRBJ2-1; D is possibly TRBD2 (7 bases). V was trimmed by 2 bases and J by 6 bases, leaving 14 bases between them. Germline loops: CDR1 SEHNR, CDR2 FQNEAQ (reference sequence). This CDR3 spans 15 amino acids. For the CDR3, the DNA is TGTGCCAGCAGCTTACTCCCAGGGGAGGGCAATGAGCAGTTCTTC. Amino acid sequence: CASSLLPGEGNEQFF. Combining the CDR3 with reference TRBV7-9 and TRBJ2-1 gives the whole variable domain DTGVSQNPRHKITKRGQNVTFRCDPISEHNRLYWYRQTLGQGPEFLTYFQNEAQLEKSRLLSDRFSAERPKGSFSTLEIQRTEQGDSAMYLCASSLLPGEGNEQFFGPGTRLTVL.

The gene calls are TRBV7-6 and TRBJ1-4; 8 positions agree with TRBD1. The junction had 13 bases not matched to a gene; V was cut back by 1 base and J by 15 bases. CDR1 and CDR2 from the germline V gene are SGHVS and FNYEAQ. This CDR3 spans 15 amino acids. The CDR3 nucleotides are TGTGCCAGCAGCTTAGATAGGACGGGACAGGCCGTATTGTTTTTT. Encoded protein: CASSLDRTGQAVLFF.

The chain is built from TRBV10-3 and TRBJ1-5, with D hard to call. Trimming removed 0 bases from V and 4 bases from J, with 7 bases in between. The germline V gene encodes CDR1 ENHRY and CDR2 SYGVKD. CDR3 length: 14 residues. For the CDR3, the DNA is TGTGCCATCAGTGAGTCTCGGGGTAATCAGCCCCAGCATTTT. Residues: CAISESRGNQPQHF.

The chain carries TRBV9 and TRBJ2-3; 10 bases agree with TRBD2. After removal of 3 bases from V and 3 bases from J, the junction contained 7 bases not matched to a gene. The CDR3 has 16 residues. Germline assignment: CDR1 SGDLS and CDR2 YYNGEE. The CDR3 here is CASSDLRLAGTDTQYF. DNA of the CDR3: TGTGCCAGCAGCGACTTGAGACTAGCGGGTACAGATACGCAGTATTTT. The full variable domain, rest sourced from reference TRBV9 and TRBJ2-3, is DSGVTQTPKHLITATGQRVTLRCSPRSGDLSVYWYQQSLDQGLQFLIQYYNGEERAKGNILERFSAQQFPDLHSELNLSSLELGDSALYFCASSDLRLAGTDTQYFGPGTRLTVL.

The chain links TRBV5-1 to TRBJ2-1; TRBD2 agrees at 9 bases. The CDR3 is 15 amino acids. Germline V lookup: CDR1 SGHRS, CDR2 YFSETQ. Losses at the gene ends were 4 bases for V and 8 bases for J; bases not matched to a gene: 10. The DNA of the CDR3 is TGCGCCAGCAGCCCGGGACTAGCTCCCGGCGATGAGCAGTTCTTC. It translates to CASSPGLAPGDEQFF.

The gene calls are TRBV29-1 and TRBJ2-7; 7 bases line up with TRBD1. Germline lookup yields CDR1 SQVTM and CDR2 ANQGSEA. The trim removed 6 bases at V and 4 bases at J, leaving 15 bases unmatched. This CDR3 is 15 amino acids long. CDR3 loop: CSVETRDSSQYEQYF. In nucleotides, the CDR3 is TGCAGCGTAGAAACCCGGGACAGCTCCCAGTACGAGCAGTACTTC.

Of note for this clone: The CDR3 end shows no conserved phenylalanine or tryptophan, and so a read error is likely. It is unclear where the CDR3 begins or ends on the DNA, so no DNA is shown, and the CDR3 is as TCRdb lists it. V usage is TRBV2 and J usage is TRBJ1-1; the tabulated D call, TRBD1, remains unverified against the DNA. CDR1 is SNHLY and CDR2 is FYNNEI in the germline V gene. The CDR3 extends over 11 residues, inclusive of both ends. CDR3 sequence reads: CASSDETGGSV.

The chain is built from TRBV11-2 and TRBJ1-1; 10 bases are a match to TRBD1. Germline V gives CDR1 SGHAT, CDR2 FQNNGV. J gave up 1 base and V 3 bases, and 5 bases lay outside the gene matches. The CDR3 runs 16 residues. The CDR3 DNA reads as TGTGCCAGCAGCTTCGACAGGGGGCCGAAGAACACTGAAGCTTTCTTT. Its protein is CASSFDRGPKNTEAFF.

The chain employs TRBV28 and TRBJ2-7; 11 nucleotides agree with TRBD2. V trimming: 4 bases; J trimming: 5 bases; junction bases outside the gene matches: 7. Germline values: CDR1 MDHEN, CDR2 SYDVKM. The CDR3 runs to 15 residues. The CDR3 region is CASSSLAGGIHEQYF. The CDR3 bases are TGTGCCAGCAGTTCTTTAGCGGGAGGGATCCACGAGCAGTACTTC.

V usage is TRBV29-1 and J usage is TRBJ2-3; no clear D gene. V was shortened by 0 bases and J by 2 bases, with 12 bases between the two germline ends. The CDR3 extends over 15 amino acids. Germline loops: CDR1 SQVTM, CDR2 ANQGSEA. The CDR3: CSVEEEVPFTDTQYF. In DNA, the CDR3 is TGCAGCGTTGAAGAAGAGGTACCCTTCACAGATACGCAGTATTTT.